The source of this T cell receptor beta chain is a study of blood T cell repertoires in COVID-19. Whole-study context: Whether acute or convalescent, the COVID-19 samples came from the United States, Italy and Spain. In each case, the material was cDNA or gDNA derived from T cells, B-cell-depleted T cells, or PBMCs.

Germline CDR1 reads SEHNR; CDR2 reads FQNEAQ (reference sequence). V was trimmed by 5 bases and J by 1 base, leaving 13 bases between them. This CDR3 has 15 amino acids. In the authors' workflow: Amplification of reference gene primers provided the estimated nucleated cell counts. TCRdb's copy holds only in-frame clones and misses some; the assay was immunoSEQ multiplex PCR. D and trimming were read from the DNA, whereas the V and J calls and clone size are those reported in that table. The table has about 250,000 clones, 65% to 90% seen once. Sequencing was performed on peripheral blood. The sequence was collected from a man aged 45-65 years with active or convalescent COVID-19. The chain uses TRBV7-9 and TRBJ2-3; D call uncertain. The CDR3: CASSPPGHRTDTQYF. The CDR3 DNA follows: TGTGCCAGCAGCCCTCCCGGTCACCGCACAGATACGCAGTATTTT.